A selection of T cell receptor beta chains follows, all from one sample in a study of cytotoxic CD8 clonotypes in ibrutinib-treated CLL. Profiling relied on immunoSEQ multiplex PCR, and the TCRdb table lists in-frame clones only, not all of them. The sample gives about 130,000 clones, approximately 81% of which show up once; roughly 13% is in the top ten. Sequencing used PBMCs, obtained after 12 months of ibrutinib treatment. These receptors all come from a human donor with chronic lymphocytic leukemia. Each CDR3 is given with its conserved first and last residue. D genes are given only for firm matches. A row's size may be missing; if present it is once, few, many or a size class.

CASSSYSGNTIYF | TGTGCCAGCAGCTCGTACTCTGGAAACACCATATATTTT | TRBV7-9 | NA | NA | TRBJ1-3
CASSLSPTSGKYEQYF | TGTGCCAGCAGTTTATCTCCCACTAGCGGAAAATACGAGCAGTACTTC | TRBV27 | NA | TRBD2 | TRBJ2-7
CAISEPQGLHSYEQYF | TGTGCCATCAGTGAGCCCCAAGGTCTTCACTCCTACGAGCAGTACTTC | TRBV10-3 | few | NA | TRBJ2-7
CAWSGTAFLYEQYF | TGTGCCTGGAGTGGGACTGCTTTCCTCTACGAGCAGTACTTC | TRBV30 | NA | NA | TRBJ2-7
CASSQEAGAYEQYF | TGCGCCAGCAGCCAAGAGGCAGGGGCCTACGAGCAGTACTTC | TRBV4-3 | NA | NA | TRBJ2-7
CASSQGRGGYTF | TGCGCCAGCAGCCAAGGTCGCGGCGGCTACACCTTC | TRBV4-3 | NA | NA | TRBJ1-2
CASSLASGAGLAKNIQYF | TGTGCCAGCAGCTTAGCGTCGGGAGCGGGCCTAGCCAAAAACATTCAGTACTTC | TRBV7-9 | NA | NA | TRBJ2-4
CASSVGPAGVGSDEQFF | TGTGCCAGCAGCGTAGGCCCAGCGGGAGTGGGGTCGGATGAGCAGTTCTTC | TRBV9 | NA | TRBD2 | TRBJ2-1
CASSLQPGLAGSTGELFF | TGCGCCAGCAGCTTACAACCCGGACTAGCGGGGTCGACCGGGGAGCTGTTTTTT | TRBV5-1 | NA | TRBD2 | TRBJ2-2
CAISGGRGTDTQYF | TGTGCCATCAGTGGAGGACGCGGCACAGATACGCAGTATTTT | TRBV10-3 | NA | NA | TRBJ2-3
CASSFSSGSFNEQFF | TGTGCCAGCAGCTTCTCTAGCGGGAGTTTCAATGAGCAGTTCTTC | TRBV11-2 | NA | TRBD2 | TRBJ2-1
CASSIMQGANEKLFF | TGTGCCAGTAGTATCATGCAGGGTGCTAATGAAAAACTGTTTTTT | TRBV19 | NA | NA | TRBJ1-4
CASSPGDNYGYTF | TGCGCCAGCAGCCCGGGCGATAACTATGGCTACACCTTC | TRBV5-1 | NA | NA | TRBJ1-2
CASSPQQGTYEQYF | TGTGCCAGCTCACCACAACAGGGGACCTACGAGCAGTACTTC | TRBV18 | NA | TRBD1 | TRBJ2-7
CSANDKGEQYF | TGCAGTGCTAATGATAAGGGCGAGCAGTACTTC | TRBV20-1 | NA | NA | TRBJ2-7
CASSLVGFSYEYNEQFF | TGTGCCAGCAGCTTAGTGGGGTTTTCGTACGAGTACAATGAGCAGTTCTTC | TRBV7-2 | NA | NA | TRBJ2-1
CATNERAGGGDEQFF | TGTGCCACCAATGAAAGAGCGGGAGGAGGCGATGAGCAGTTCTTC | TRBV28 | few | TRBD2 | TRBJ2-1
CASSQTTSSNQPQHF | TGTGCCAGCAGCCAAACTACAAGTAGCAATCAGCCCCAGCATTTT | TRBV4-2 | few | NA | TRBJ1-5
CASSVGGDAYGYTF | TGTGCCAGCAGCGTAGGAGGGGATGCCTATGGCTACACCTTC | TRBV9 | NA | NA | TRBJ1-2
CASSLRAAPPLYEQYF | TGTGCCAGCAGCTTGAGGGCGGCCCCACCTTTGTACGAGCAGTACTTC | TRBV11-2 | NA | NA | TRBJ2-7
CASNPGGDEQYF | TGTGCCAGCAATCCGGGTGGCGACGAGCAGTACTTC | TRBV6-1 | NA | NA | TRBJ2-7
CASSSSGRDTGELFF | TGTGCCAGCAGTTCCTCAGGGAGAGACACCGGGGAGCTGTTTTTT | TRBV27 | NA | NA | TRBJ2-2
CASGGRGPIYNEQFF | TGCGCCAGCGGGGGTAGAGGGCCTATCTACAATGAGCAGTTCTTC | TRBV10-2 | once | NA | TRBJ2-1
CASNVFGELFF | TGTGCCAGTAATGTCTTCGGGGAGCTGTTTTTT | TRBV19 | NA | NA | TRBJ2-2
CASSQVERFAGSSNYGYTF | TGTGCCAGCAGCCAAGTTGAACGTTTTGCGGGGTCCTCTAACTATGGCTACACCTTC | TRBV4-2 | once | NA | TRBJ1-2
CASSPQTGSTDTQYF | TGTGCCAGCTCACCACAGACAGGTAGCACAGATACGCAGTATTTT | TRBV18 | NA | NA | TRBJ2-3
CASSMGQSTEAFF | TGCGCCAGCAGCATGGGACAGAGCACTGAAGCTTTCTTT | TRBV5-1 | NA | TRBD1 | TRBJ1-1
CAISQQGGKGYTF | TGTGCCATCAGTCAACAGGGCGGAAAGGGCTACACCTTC | TRBV10-3 | few | NA | TRBJ1-2
CSVEEGRVTQYF | TGCAGCGTTGAGGAGGGGCGAGTGACCCAGTACTTC | TRBV29-1 | NA | NA | TRBJ2-5
CASRWRSGRDHEQFF | TGTGCCAGCAGGTGGCGGAGCGGGAGGGATCATGAGCAGTTCTTC | TRBV7-9 | NA | TRBD2 | TRBJ2-1
CAQTGVPQETQYF | TGTGCCCAAACCGGGGTCCCGCAAGAGACCCAGTACTTC | TRBV30 | NA | NA | TRBJ2-5
CSVDRAGVTPDTQYF | TGCAGCGTTGATCGGGCGGGTGTCACGCCAGATACGCAGTATTTT | TRBV29-1 | once | NA | TRBJ2-3
CASSPPFGEDSNQPQHF | TGTGCCAGCTCACCACCATTCGGGGAGGATAGCAATCAGCCCCAGCATTTT | TRBV18 | NA | NA | TRBJ1-5
CASDRGSTDTQYF | TGTGCCTCGGACCGGGGGAGCACAGATACGCAGTATTTT | TRBV30 | NA | NA | TRBJ2-3
CASSFFTSGRNEQFF | TGTGCCAGCAGCTTTTTTACTAGCGGGAGGAATGAGCAGTTCTTC | TRBV7-9 | NA | TRBD2 | TRBJ2-1
CAWSPGTVSGNTIYF | TGTGCCTGGAGTCCCGGGACAGTCTCTGGAAACACCATATATTTT | TRBV30 | few | TRBD1 | TRBJ1-3